One sample yielded the 26 T cell receptor beta chains listed below, sequenced in a study of cytomegalovirus exposure and HLA in healthy donors. The PCR used 60 Vbeta and 13 Jbeta primers. Sequencing was performed with immunoSEQ multiplex PCR; in TCRdb, only in-frame clones are kept and a portion is missing. The sample shows roughly 180,000 clones, roughly 74% of them seen only once. Material for sequencing was PBMCs. These receptors originate from a female donor in good health and CMV-seronegative.

CDR3 sequence reads: CASSQEGHSSYEQYF. CDR3 nucleotides: TGCGCCAGCAGCCAAGAGGGACACTCCTCCTACGAGCAGTACTTC. The chain combines TRBV4-1 with TRBJ2-7; D may be TRBD1 (6 bases). Germline assignment: CDR1 MGHRA and CDR2 YSYEKL. The V end lost 0 bases, the J end lost 0 bases, and 9 bases lay between the germline ends. CDR3 length: 15 residues.

The rearrangement uses TRBV2 and TRBJ1-1; TRBD1 is a possible D gene (5 bases). Looked up from germline, CDR1 is SNHLY and CDR2 is FYNNEI. Trimming removed 2 bases at V and 4 bases at J, with 8 bases between. The CDR3 has 13 residues. The CDR3 region is CASSERGITEAFF. The CDR3, as DNA: TGTGCCAGCAGTGAAAGGGGAATCACTGAAGCTTTCTTT.

This clone was seen a few times. The CDR3: CASSLARGGYTEAFF. The CDR3 DNA follows: TGTGCCAGCAGCTTGGCTAGGGGAGGGTACACTGAAGCTTTCTTT. The chain links TRBV7-8 to TRBJ1-1; D is possibly TRBD1 (5 bases). This CDR3 comprises 15 residues. Trimming stripped 3 bases from V and 3 bases from J, with 14 bases between. Germline V gives CDR1 SGHVS, CDR2 FQNEAQ.

This clone turned up a few times. V is TRBV19 and J is TRBJ1-1; D is ambiguous. Trimming removed 1 base at V and 7 bases at J, with 10 bases between. This CDR3 has 13 residues. Germline V gene lookup returns CDR1 LNHDA and CDR2 SQIVND (reference sequence). The CDR3: CASSIGWAGEAFF. The CDR3 bases are TGTGCCAGTAGTATAGGATGGGCGGGTGAAGCTTTCTTT.

This clone has only one observation. The rearrangement links TRBV5-1 to TRBJ2-6, with D possibly being TRBD2 (5 bases). Trimming cost V 4 bases and J 0 bases, with 14 bases left between them. This CDR3 has 17 amino acids. Germline CDR1 is SGHRS and CDR2 is YFSETQ. CDR3 sequence (DNA): TGCGCCAGCAGCCTGGACTCGCATAGCTCTGGGGCCAACGTCCTGACTTTC. Protein sequence: CASSLDSHSSGANVLTF.

Only a few counts were recorded for this clone. The rearrangement links TRBV2 to TRBJ1-5; TRBD1 agrees at 10 bases. CDR3 length: 14 amino acids. The J segment lost 5 bases and the V segment lost 4 bases, leaving 2 bases of the junction unmatched. Per germline, CDR1 SNHLY and CDR2 FYNNEI. The chain's CDR3 is CASSGDRGDQPQHF. In DNA form, the CDR3 reads TGTGCCAGCAGTGGGGACAGGGGCGATCAGCCCCAGCATTTT.

CDR3 nucleotides: TGTGCCAGCAGCTTAGGACAGAACACTGAAGCTTTCTTT. Amino acid sequence: CASSLGQNTEAFF. The V call is TRBV7-9, the J call TRBJ1-1; no clear D. CDR3 length: 13 amino acids. In germline, CDR1 is SEHNR, CDR2 FQNEAQ (reference sequence). V gave up 1 base and J gave up 1 base, with 4 bases separating them.

The rearrangement links TRBV30 to TRBJ1-2; the match to TRBD1 covers 7 bases. J gave up 4 bases and V 3 bases, and 2 bases lay outside the gene matches. This CDR3 comprises 12 residues. Germline assignment: CDR1 GTSNPN and CDR2 SVGIG (reference sequence). In nucleotides, the CDR3 is TGTGCCTGGAGGGACAGGTCCTATGGCTACACCTTC. Translation gives CAWRDRSYGYTF. Full variable domain (outside the CDR3, taken from reference TRBV30 and TRBJ1-2): SQTIHQWPATLVQPVGSPLSLECTVEGTSNPNLYWYRQAAGRGLQLLFYSVGIGQISSEVPQNLSASRPQDRQFILSSKKLLLSDSGFYLCAWRDRSYGYTFGSGTRLTVV.

This clone was seen only once. The chain employs TRBV6-4 and TRBJ2-3; D not resolved. The germline V gene encodes CDR1 MRHNA and CDR2 SNTAGT. This CDR3 region has 15 residues. Trimming shortened V by 3 bases and J by 2 bases, and 12 bases separated the two germline ends. The CDR3 DNA follows: TGTGCCAGCAGTGAAGGAGTCGATTACACAGATACGCAGTATTTT. Its translation is CASSEGVDYTDTQYF.

The chain uses TRBV25-1 and TRBJ2-5; 7 bases agree with TRBD1. This CDR3 comprises 14 residues. V was pared by 4 bases and J by 2 bases, with 4 bases of the junction left unmatched. Per the germline V gene, CDR1 is MGHDK and CDR2 is SYGVNS. Written as DNA, the CDR3 is TGTGCCAGCAGTGGACAGGGACCTCAAGAGACCCAGTACTTC. The encoded protein is CASSGQGPQETQYF. Complete variable domain (other parts from reference TRBV25-1 and TRBJ2-5): EADIYQTPRYLVIGTGKKITLECSQTMGHDKMYWYQQDPGMELHLIHYSYGVNSTEKGDLSSESTVSRIRTEHFPLTLESARPSHTSQYLCASSGQGPQETQYFGPGTRLLVL.

The chain combines TRBV9 with TRBJ2-5; TRBD2 aligns across 8 bases. V trimming: 0 bases; J trimming: 4 bases; junction bases outside the gene matches: 11. Germline lookup yields CDR1 SGDLS and CDR2 YYNGEE. The length of the CDR3 is 17 residues. CDR3 nucleotides: TGTGCCAGCAGCGTAGCTTTAAGCGGGGGAAGTGGAGAGACCCAGTACTTC. The encoded protein is CASSVALSGGSGETQYF.

This clone was seen only a few times. The chain is built from TRBV9 and TRBJ2-3, with 9 bases that match TRBD2. The ends lost 0 bases at V and 5 bases at J; junction bases unmatched: 10. CDR1 SGDLS and CDR2 YYNGEE come from the germline V gene. The CDR3 is 17 residues long. The CDR3 sequence: CASSVGAAGGGGDTQYF. The DNA for the CDR3 is TGTGCCAGCAGCGTAGGAGCAGCGGGAGGAGGGGGAGATACGCAGTATTTT.

The chain carries TRBV10-2 and TRBJ2-7; maybe TRBD2 (6 bases). This CDR3 is 14 amino acids long. V was cut by 2 bases and J by 4 bases, with 12 bases left in between. CDR1 is WSHSY and CDR2 is SAAADI in the germline V gene. The CDR3 spells CASSEEASAYEQYF. Written as DNA, the CDR3 is TGCGCCAGCAGTGAGGAGGCTAGCGCATACGAGCAGTACTTC.

The chain joins TRBV5-1 to TRBJ2-3, with TRBD1 as a possible D gene (6 bases). From germline, CDR1 is SGHRS and CDR2 YFSETQ. This CDR3 region has 14 residues. Trimming took 3 bases from V and 4 from J, leaving 12 bases between them. CDR3 amino acids: CASSSYRVPDTQYF. The DNA of the CDR3 is TGCGCCAGCAGCTCATACAGGGTGCCAGATACGCAGTATTTT.

V usage is TRBV5-1 and J usage is TRBJ1-1; D gene uncertain. Trimming removed 0 bases at V and 0 bases at J, with 9 bases between. Looked up from germline, CDR1 is SGHRS and CDR2 is YFSETQ. This CDR3 has 15 amino acids. CDR3: CASSLAGSMNTEAFF. In DNA, the CDR3 is TGCGCCAGCAGCTTGGCCGGGTCCATGAACACTGAAGCTTTCTTT.

The chain joins TRBV7-2 to TRBJ2-7, with TRBD2 identical over 7 bases. Germline trimming cut 3 bases from V and 7 bases from J; bases unmatched to any gene: 9. This CDR3 has 14 residues. Germline V gene data show CDR1 as SGHTA and CDR2 as FQGNSA. The chain's CDR3 is CASSLSGAAGEQYF. The DNA for the CDR3 is TGTGCCAGCAGCTTGAGCGGGGCGGCTGGGGAGCAGTACTTC.

The chain recombines TRBV7-6 with TRBJ2-7, with D tentatively TRBD2 (6 bases). Trimming took off 5 bases at V and 7 bases at J, with 15 bases between the two ends. The CDR3 is made up of 13 amino acids. Germline V CDR1 and CDR2: SGHVS, FNYEAQ. This CDR3 reads CASSLDREREQYF. The CDR3 DNA sequence: TGTGCCAGCAGCCTCGACCGGGAGCGGGAGCAGTACTTC.

About this clone: Distinct nucleotide sequences in the sample also encode this CDR3. The rearrangement links TRBV5-1 to TRBJ1-1; 7 bases are shared with TRBD1. CDR1 SGHRS and CDR2 YFSETQ come from the germline V gene. The length of the CDR3 is 15 residues. Trimming cost V 3 bases and J 1 base; bases outside gene matches: 6. This CDR3 is CASSSLQGRNTEAFF. The CDR3 DNA reads TGCGCCAGCAGCTCACTACAGGGGCGGAACACTGAAGCTTTCTTT.

CDR3 sequence reads: CASRDSSNTGELFF. In DNA form, the CDR3 reads TGTGCCAGCAGGGACAGTTCGAACACCGGGGAGCTGTTTTTT. The chain has TRBV2 and TRBJ2-2; a weak D match, TRBD1 (6 bases). Germline CDR1 is SNHLY and CDR2 is FYNNEI. This CDR3 has 14 amino acids. V was trimmed by 6 bases and J by 0 bases, leaving 8 bases between them.

V is TRBV29-1 and J is TRBJ1-2; D may be TRBD1 (5 bases). The CDR3 is 13 residues long. Germline loops: CDR1 SQVTM, CDR2 ANQGSEA. V was clipped by 3 bases and J by 3 bases, with 11 bases between them. CDR3 residues: CSVEGGVDYGYTF. CDR3 bases: TGCAGCGTTGAGGGGGGGGTGGACTATGGCTACACCTTC.

CDR3 region: CASSAGTGGDEQYF. The CDR3 DNA follows: TGTGCCAGCAGTGCCGGGACAGGGGGCGACGAGCAGTACTTC. The V and J genes are TRBV27 and TRBJ2-7; 12 bases map to TRBD1. The J segment lost 5 bases and the V segment lost 5 bases, leaving 4 bases of the junction unmatched. Looked up from germline, CDR1 is MNHEY and CDR2 is SMNVEV (reference sequence). This CDR3 has 14 residues.

This chain joins TRBV30 and TRBJ1-2, with 10 bases fitting TRBD1. CDR1 GTSNPN and CDR2 SVGIG come from the germline V gene (reference sequence). This CDR3 contains 13 residues. The V and J ends lost 1 base and 6 bases, in that order; junction bases with no gene match: 2. The CDR3 protein is CAWSAGTGDGYTF. CDR3 sequence (DNA): TGTGCCTGGAGTGCCGGGACAGGGGATGGCTACACCTTC.

The J gene is TRBJ2-2, the V gene TRBV10-3; the match to TRBD2 covers 7 bases. The CDR3 totals 14 residues. Germline V gene data show CDR1 as ENHRY and CDR2 as SYGVKD. With 11 bases clipped from V and 1 base from J, the junction kept 7 bases outside the gene matches. CDR3 sequence: CALGERENTGELFF. The CDR3, as DNA: TGTGCCCTTGGGGAGCGGGAGAACACCGGGGAGCTGTTTTTT.

V usage is TRBV5-4 and J usage is TRBJ2-2; D is uncertain. V shed 0 bases and J shed 2 bases, with 11 bases lying between them. The CDR3 is 16 residues long. The germline CDR1 and CDR2 sequences are SGHNT and YYREEE (reference sequence). Here the CDR3 reads CASSLVPDSNTGELFF. The CDR3 bases are TGTGCCAGCAGCTTGGTACCAGACTCCAACACCGGGGAGCTGTTTTTT.

J is TRBJ1-4 and V is TRBV14; D uncertain. Trimming took off 2 bases at V and 4 bases at J, with 11 bases between the two ends. The length of the CDR3 is 15 residues. CDR1 is SGHDN and CDR2 is FVKESK in the germline V gene. This CDR3 reads CASSQLYGFNEKLFF. In DNA form, the CDR3 reads TGTGCCAGCAGCCAACTATACGGGTTTAATGAAAAACTGTTTTTT.

This clone was recorded a few times. The chain employs TRBV5-1 and TRBJ2-1, with a weak D call TRBD1 (6 bases). Trimming took 3 bases from V and 0 from J, leaving 10 bases between them. The length of the CDR3 is 15 residues. Germline lookup yields CDR1 SGHRS and CDR2 YFSETQ. CDR3 nucleotides: TGCGCCAGCAGCTGGATGGACAGCTCCTACAATGAGCAGTTCTTC. It translates to CASSWMDSSYNEQFF. Complete variable domain (other parts from reference TRBV5-1 and TRBJ2-1): KAGVTQTPRYLIKTRGQQVTLSCSPISGHRSVSWYQQTPGQGLQFLFEYFSETQRNKGNFPGRFSGRQFSNSRSEMNVSTLELGDSALYLCASSWMDSSYNEQFFGPGTRLTVL.